This T cell receptor (beta chain) is from a study of identical twins. This clonotype appeared many times. Its specificity is unknown. This CDR3 has 14 residues. Per germline, CDR1 MDHEN and CDR2 SYDVKM. The V and J ends lost 11 bases and 0 bases respectively, with 14 bases between them. General study results and limits: Surplus twin overlap in beta out-of-frame sequences was less pronounced. The more abundant beta clonotypes in cord blood had fewer insertions, and memory repertoires did not show this.

One entry per CDR3 protein, called by TCRdb with MiXCR from the 5' RACE reads. The data hold about 280,000 distinct CDR3 sequences, with less than 9% observed a single time. These data also featured in a second study, about yellow fever vaccine responses in identical twins.

This TCR was sampled from a woman aged 18-30 years in good health. V and J are TRBV28 and TRBJ1-5, with a tentative D call TRBD1 (5 bases). Specimen: memory (CD45RO+) T cells sorted from blood. This CDR3 is CAGGADYSNQPQHF. As DNA, the CDR3 is TGTGCCGGCGGGGCAGATTATAGCAATCAGCCCCAGCATTTT.